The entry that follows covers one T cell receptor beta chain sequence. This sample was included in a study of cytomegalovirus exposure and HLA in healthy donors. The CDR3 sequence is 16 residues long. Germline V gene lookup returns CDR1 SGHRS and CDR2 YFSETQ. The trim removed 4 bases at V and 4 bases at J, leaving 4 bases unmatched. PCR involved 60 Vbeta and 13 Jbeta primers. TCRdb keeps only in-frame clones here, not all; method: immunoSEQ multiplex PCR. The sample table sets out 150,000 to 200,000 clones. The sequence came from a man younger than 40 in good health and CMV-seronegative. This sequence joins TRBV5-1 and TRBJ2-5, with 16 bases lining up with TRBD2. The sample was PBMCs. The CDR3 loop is CASSRGTSGRGETQYF. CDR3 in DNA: TGCGCCAGCAGCAGAGGGACTAGCGGGAGGGGAGAGACCCAGTACTTC.